The T cell receptor (beta chain) under discussion was sequenced for a study of blood T cell repertoires in COVID-19. Study as a whole: Sources were T cells, B-cell-depleted T cells, or PBMCs; the material itself was cDNA or gDNA.

Trimming took 4 bases from V and 1 from J, leaving 17 bases between them. This CDR3 spans 17 amino acids. Germline CDR1 reads SGHNT; CDR2 reads YYREEE (reference sequence). In its sample, this clone was seen a few times. Those enrolled, adults aged roughly 18 to 90 years, came from about two dozen US areas. TCRdb's table, derived via immunoSEQ multiplex PCR, lists solely in-frame clones and lacks some. Here the sample spans about 210,000 clones, 80% being singletons. The TCR was taken from a man younger than 40 with acute COVID-19. The V call is TRBV5-4, the J call TRBJ2-2; weak D call: TRBD2 (5 bases). The material sequenced was PBMCs or T cells enriched from blood (not recorded which). Here the CDR3 DNA reads TGTGCCAGCAGCCCGTCTCCGGCCGGGGTGAACACCGGGGAGCTGTTTTTT. It is translated as CASSPSPAGVNTGELFF.